This entry lists 20 T cell receptor beta chains sequenced from one sample in a study of blood T cell repertoires in COVID-19. The repertoire was sequenced with immunoSEQ multiplex PCR; TCRdb's copy has only in-frame clones and lacks some. The sample yields a few hundred thousand clones, approximately 82% seen once. The sequencing input was peripheral blood. The receptors originated from a woman aged 18-30 years with acute or convalescent COVID-19.

V is TRBV6-5 and J is TRBJ2-7; weak D call: TRBD2 (7 bases). The CDR3 has 16 residues. V was trimmed by 2 bases and J by 3 bases, leaving 17 bases between them. CDR1 and CDR2 (germline): MNHEY, SVGAGI. The CDR3 coding sequence is TGTGCCAGCAGTTACCCACTCGCCGGGGGGCTCTACGAGCAGTACTTC. It codes for CASSYPLAGGLYEQYF.

The chain has TRBV7-2 and TRBJ2-4, with TRBD2 matching over 7 bases. V was pared by 1 base and J by 0 bases, with 3 bases of the junction left unmatched. Looked up from germline, CDR1 is SGHTA and CDR2 is FQGNSA. The CDR3 runs to 16 residues. The CDR3: CASSLGEGIAKNIQYF. The CDR3, as DNA: TGTGCCAGCAGCTTAGGGGAGGGGATAGCCAAAAACATTCAGTACTTC.

This chain uses TRBV19 with TRBJ2-1; 8 bases fit TRBD2. The V gene's germline CDR1 is LNHDA and CDR2 SQIVND (reference sequence). Germline trimming cut 3 bases from V and 7 bases from J; bases unmatched to any gene: 23. This CDR3 has 20 amino acids. The CDR3 spells CASSIFFPGSGSSRGNEQFF. The CDR3 DNA reads as TGTGCCAGTAGTATTTTCTTCCCGGGGAGCGGGAGTAGTAGGGGAAATGAGCAGTTCTTC.

This chain links TRBV20-1 with TRBJ2-3, with D possibly being TRBD2 (5 bases). CDR3 length: 10 amino acids. V was pared by 6 bases and J by 5 bases, with 6 bases between. Germline CDR1 and CDR2: DFQATT and SNEGSKA (reference sequence). CDR3 nucleotide sequence: TGCAGTGCCGCGGGAGATACGCAGTATTTT. Translated: CSAAGDTQYF.

The CDR3 DNA reads TGTGCCAGCAGTGTCGGACAGGGCAACTACGAGCAGTACTTC. This translates into CASSVGQGNYEQYF. The rearrangement uses TRBV25-1 and TRBJ2-7, with TRBD1 matching over 8 bases. This CDR3 spans 14 amino acids. From germline, CDR1 is MGHDK and CDR2 SYGVNS. J lost 3 bases, V lost 4 bases, and 5 bases had no gene match.

The chain is built from TRBV4-1 and TRBJ1-2; maybe TRBD1 (6 bases). CDR1 and CDR2 from the germline V gene are MGHRA and YSYEKL. There are 14 residues in the CDR3. V lost 3 bases to trimming and J lost 4 bases, with 12 bases between them. The CDR3 reads CASSHLDSGYGYTF. The CDR3 DNA reads as TGCGCCAGCAGCCATCTGGACAGTGGCTATGGCTACACCTTC.

V gene TRBV7-8 combines with J gene TRBJ2-7; 8 nucleotides align to TRBD1. The V gene end was trimmed by 4 bases and the J gene end by 4 bases; junction bases not matched to a gene: 3. The CDR3 sequence is 13 residues long. Germline values: CDR1 SGHVS, CDR2 FQNEAQ. In DNA, the CDR3 is TGTGCCAGCAGCTGGGGACAGGTGTACGAGCAGTACTTC. Translated, it gives CASSWGQVYEQYF. The full variable domain, completed using reference TRBV7-8 and TRBJ2-7, is GAGVSQSPRYKVAKRGQDVALRCDPISGHVSLFWYQQALGQGPEFLTYFQNEAQLDKSGLPSDRFFAERPEGSVSTLKIQRTQQEDSAVYLCASSWGQVYEQYFGPGTRLTVT.

The chain links TRBV7-9 to TRBJ1-1; D may be TRBD1 (5 bases). CDR1 is SEHNR and CDR2 is FQNEAQ in the germline V gene (reference sequence). The CDR3 runs 14 residues. Trimming cost V 3 bases and J 5 bases, with 13 bases left between them. The CDR3 nucleotides read TGTGCCAGCAGCTTTCAGACAGCGAGAACTGAAGCTTTCTTT. Translated, it gives CASSFQTARTEAFF.

The genes are TRBV3-1 (or the pseudogene TRBV3-2) and TRBJ1-4; maybe TRBD1 (5 bases). Deletions cut 1 base from V and 2 bases from J, with 14 bases between. Germline CDR1 and CDR2: LGHDT and YNNKEL (reference sequence). The CDR3 sequence is 17 residues long. CDR3 nucleotide sequence: TGTGCCAGCAGCCAAGGGGGGGAGGCTAGTACTAATGAAAAACTGTTTTTT. It encodes CASSQGGEASTNEKLFF.

V usage is TRBV19 and J usage is TRBJ1-3; D is possibly TRBD1 (6 bases). This CDR3 has 14 residues. V was cut by 7 bases and J by 0 bases, with 10 bases left in between. Germline V CDR1 and CDR2: LNHDA, SQIVND (reference sequence). The CDR3 DNA follows: TGTGCCAGTACCCAGGGGAGCTCTGGAAACACCATATATTTT. Translated: CASTQGSSGNTIYF.

The chain carries TRBV28 and TRBJ1-1; perhaps TRBD1 as D (5 bases). Deletions cut 6 bases from V and 4 bases from J, with 9 bases between. Germline CDR1 and CDR2: MDHEN and SYDVKM. The CDR3 runs 12 residues. The CDR3 sequence is CASSAGITEAFF. CDR3 in DNA: TGTGCCAGCAGCGCAGGGATCACTGAAGCTTTCTTT.

The V call is TRBV7-8, the J call TRBJ2-5; possible D gene TRBD1, 8 bases. This CDR3 comprises 13 residues. Germline V lookup: CDR1 SGHVS, CDR2 FQNEAQ. As DNA, the CDR3 is TGTGCGATGAGCGGGGACAGGCGAGAGACCCAGTACTTC. This encodes CAMSGDRRETQYF. Together with reference TRBV7-8 and TRBJ2-5, the CDR3 gives the full variable domain: GAGVSQSPRYKVAKRGQDVALRCDPISGHVSLFWYQQALGQGPEFLTYFQNEAQLDKSGLPSDRFFAERPEGSVSTLKIQRTQQEDSAVYLCAMSGDRRETQYFGPGTRLLVL.

The chain couples TRBV2 to TRBJ2-7; tentative D call: TRBD1 (5 bases). The CDR3 spans 13 residues. CDR1 and CDR2 (germline): SNHLY, FYNNEI. V was pared by 4 bases and J by 2 bases, with 9 bases between. CDR3 amino acids: CASSGTLTYEQYF. CDR3 nucleotide sequence: TGTGCCAGCAGTGGGACACTTACCTACGAGCAGTACTTC.

The V gene is TRBV6-5, the J gene TRBJ1-6, with TRBD1 matching over 10 bases. The CDR3 runs 14 residues. Germline values: CDR1 MNHEY, CDR2 SVGAGI. V gave up 5 bases and J gave up 9 bases; unmatched junction bases: 4. DNA of the CDR3: TGTGCCAGCAGTCCGGGACAGGGGATTTCACCCCTCCACTTT. Its translation: CASSPGQGISPLHF.

This clone has only one observation. This chain joins TRBV4-3 and TRBJ2-1, with 8 bases matching TRBD1. The V gene's germline CDR1 is LGHNA and CDR2 YSLEER. Trimming cost V 0 bases and J 10 bases; bases outside gene matches: 14. The CDR3 extends over 17 amino acids. The CDR3 here is CASSQDFGGRGHREQFF. CDR3 DNA sequence: TGCGCCAGCAGCCAAGATTTTGGGGGCAGGGGGCATAGGGAGCAGTTCTTC.

The chain carries TRBV5-4 and TRBJ1-1; D is unresolved. Deletions cut 2 bases from V and 0 bases from J, with 8 bases between. This CDR3 has 14 residues. The V gene's germline CDR1 is SGHNT and CDR2 YYREEE (reference sequence). The CDR3 reads CASSFGSLNTEAFF. CDR3 nucleotide sequence: TGTGCCAGCAGCTTCGGGAGTTTGAACACTGAAGCTTTCTTT.

This clone occurred a few times. V usage is TRBV11-2 and J usage is TRBJ2-2, with 8 bases that match TRBD1. J lost 4 bases, V lost 5 bases, and 9 bases had no gene match. Germline CDR1 SGHAT, CDR2 FQNNGV. The CDR3 contains 16 residues. The CDR3 sequence: CASSRPGQGLTGELFF. CDR3 in DNA: TGTGCCAGCAGCCGACCCGGACAGGGTCTCACCGGGGAGCTGTTTTTT.

The gene calls are TRBV5-1 and TRBJ1-1; TRBD1 is a possible D gene (5 bases). In germline, CDR1 is SGHRS, CDR2 YFSETQ. The CDR3 consists of 15 residues. The V gene lost 0 bases and the J gene lost 3 bases, with 12 bases spanning the gap. The DNA for the CDR3 is TGCGCCAGCAGCTTGGGGCAGGGTGGTTACACTGAAGCTTTCTTT. Its protein product is CASSLGQGGYTEAFF.

The chain joins TRBV3-1 (or the pseudogene TRBV3-2) to TRBJ2-7; D is uncertain. The CDR3 extends over 13 amino acids. CDR1 is LGHDT and CDR2 is YNNKEL in the germline V gene (reference sequence). V was pared by 4 bases and J by 6 bases, with 13 bases between. CDR3 sequence (DNA): TGTGCCAGCAGCCCCAATCATTCGGGCGAGCAGTACTTC. Translated, it gives CASSPNHSGEQYF.

The rearrangement joins TRBV25-1 to TRBJ1-5; 7 bases are shared with TRBD1. J gave up 2 bases and V 2 bases, and 3 bases lay outside the gene matches. The CDR3 totals 15 residues. The germline gives CDR1 MGHDK, CDR2 SYGVNS. The chain's CDR3 is CASSEGTGGNQPQHF. The CDR3 coding sequence is TGTGCCAGCAGTGAAGGAACAGGGGGCAATCAGCCCCAGCATTTT.